This T cell receptor beta chain was sequenced for a study of blood T cell repertoires in COVID-19. J was trimmed by 8 bases and V by 4 bases; bases with no gene match: 8. CDR1 and CDR2 from the germline V gene are SGDLS and YYNGEE. The length of the CDR3 is 14 residues. In the original analysis: Amplification from reference gene primers served as the basis for estimated nucleated cell counts. TCRdb's table, derived via immunoSEQ multiplex PCR, lists solely in-frame clones and lacks some. V, J and clone size reflect that table, while D and trimming were determined from the DNA. The table records some 180,000 clones, 82% of them present only once.

The sequence derives from a woman aged 55 to 70 with COVID-19, enrolled during active disease. The chain uses TRBV9 and TRBJ2-1, with 8 nucleotides matching TRBD1. The material sequenced was peripheral blood. The CDR3: CASSSRTGIHEQFF. In DNA form, the CDR3 reads TGTGCCAGCAGCTCTAGGACAGGGATCCATGAGCAGTTCTTC.